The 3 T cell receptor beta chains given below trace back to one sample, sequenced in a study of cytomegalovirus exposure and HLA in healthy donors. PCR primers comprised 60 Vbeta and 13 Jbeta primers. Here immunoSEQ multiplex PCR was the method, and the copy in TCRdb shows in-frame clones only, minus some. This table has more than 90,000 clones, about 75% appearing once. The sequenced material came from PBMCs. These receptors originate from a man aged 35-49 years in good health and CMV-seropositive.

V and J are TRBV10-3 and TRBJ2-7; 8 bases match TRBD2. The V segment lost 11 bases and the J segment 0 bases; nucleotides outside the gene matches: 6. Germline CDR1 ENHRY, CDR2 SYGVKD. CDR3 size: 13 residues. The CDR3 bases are TGTGCCGCCAACGGGGGGGGCTCCTACGAGCAGTACTTC. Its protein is CAANGGGSYEQYF.

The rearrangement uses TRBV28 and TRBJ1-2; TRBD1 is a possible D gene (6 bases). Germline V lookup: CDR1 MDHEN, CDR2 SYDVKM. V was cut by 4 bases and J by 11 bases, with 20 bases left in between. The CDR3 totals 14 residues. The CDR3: CASSSIIIQGLYTF. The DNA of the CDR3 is TGTGCCAGCAGTTCGATTATCATACAGGGATTGTACACCTTC.

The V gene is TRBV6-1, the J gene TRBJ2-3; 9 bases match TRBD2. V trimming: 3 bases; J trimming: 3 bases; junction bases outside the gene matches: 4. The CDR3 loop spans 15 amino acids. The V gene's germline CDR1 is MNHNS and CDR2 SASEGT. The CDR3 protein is CASSDGSGGTDTQYF. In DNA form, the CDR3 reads TGTGCCAGCAGTGACGGTAGCGGGGGAACAGATACGCAGTATTTT.